This T cell receptor beta chain was documented in a study of blood T cell repertoires in COVID-19 (dated by TCRdb to the early 2020s). About the study as a whole: Samples from collaborators originated in the United States, Italy and Spain and spanned both the acute and convalescent phases of COVID-19. The material from the prospective study consisted of cDNA or gDNA derived from T cells, B-cell-depleted T cells, or PBMCs. Subjects who had been exposed to COVID-19, were actively infected with it, or had recovered from it provided the deeply sampled blood TCRbeta repertoires that made up the dataset. The repertoires were released in a freely available public database meant as a resource for research on the immune response to SARS-CoV-2. Samples were obtained from the ongoing ImmuneRACE study (first 160 participants) and from over 1,000 subjects provided by 6 global collaborators. The sample metadata nearly always contained a de-identified subject ID, COVID-19 status, age in years and sex. Where HLA class I and class II types were available, the types were taken from metadata supplied by the sample provider, not from assay-based typing.

TCRbeta CDR3 regions were amplified from genomic DNA using the immunoSEQ Assay, a bias-controlled multiplex PCR. The paper's data handling went like this. The number of nucleated cells in each sample was estimated by amplification of reference gene primers within the assay. Sequence reads were collapsed and filtered to measure the absolute abundance of every unique TCRbeta CDR3 rearrangement. For each sample, productive Simpson clonality was calculated as the square root of Simpson's diversity index over productive rearrangements. TCRdb took over this immuneACCESS table, retaining in-frame rearrangements with V and J assigned. Such tables are incomplete; in checked studies, under half of the missing clones stem from an unresolved V gene, and the remainder is unexplained. The DNA gave D and trimming, while V, J and clone size come from that table. Present in this sample are some 200,000 clones, approximately 90% of which were seen just once. The leading ten clones occupy 0.7% to 0.9% of the sample.

On the study overall, not on this receptor specifically: The quantity of clinical and demographic metadata differed by source and by participant and was supplied without curation.

The CDR3 holds 14 amino acids from the cysteine to the phenylalanine. The read is trimmed to its CDR3 DNA, 42 bases read in frame from base 1. For this chain, trimming is 2 bases at the V end and 6 bases at the J end, and the number of junction bases without a gene match is 6. The germline V gene supplies CDR1 SNHLY and CDR2 FYNNEI. With regard to this clone: Its recognized antigen is unknown. The record has no base qualities; no much larger clone is one base away.

Enrolling through a virtual design, the prospective study's participants ranged in age from roughly 18 to 89 years and lived across approximately 25 United States geographic areas. In the prospective study, participants were assigned to cohorts based on the clinical history participants reported in a screening survey and a study questionnaire. ImmuneRACE Cohort 3 recovered participants were defined by two consecutive negative NP/OP PCR tests, healthcare professional clearance, or symptom resolution. In the prospective study, whole blood, serum and a nasopharyngeal or oropharyngeal swab were collected from each participant by mobile phlebotomists. Prospective study participants could optionally give additional blood draws and questionnaires over an approximately 2-month period. Before DNA extraction, prospective study blood samples were shipped either frozen or at room temperature.

This receptor chain uses TRBV2 and TRBJ2-7; TRBD1 lines up with 8 middle nucleotides. The TCR sequence derives from a woman aged 18-35 years who had recovered from COVID-19. Sample: PBMCs or T cells enriched from blood (not recorded which). In nucleotides, the sequence is TGTGCCAGCAGTGAATACGGGACAGGTCCCGAGCAGTACTTC. Translation gives CASSEYGTGPEQYF.